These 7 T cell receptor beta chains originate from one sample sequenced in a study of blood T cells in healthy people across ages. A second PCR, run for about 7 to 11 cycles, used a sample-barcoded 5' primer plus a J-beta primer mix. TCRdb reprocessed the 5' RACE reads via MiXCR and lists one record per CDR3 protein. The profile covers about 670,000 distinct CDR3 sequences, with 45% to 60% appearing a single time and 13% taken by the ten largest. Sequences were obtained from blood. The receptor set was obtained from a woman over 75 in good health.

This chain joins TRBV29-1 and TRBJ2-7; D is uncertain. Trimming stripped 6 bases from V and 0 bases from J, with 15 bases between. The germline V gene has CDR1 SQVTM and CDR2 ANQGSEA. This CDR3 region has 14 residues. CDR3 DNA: TGCAGCGTAGGAGAGATTGACCCCTCCTACGAGCAGTACTTC. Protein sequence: CSVGEIDPSYEQYF.

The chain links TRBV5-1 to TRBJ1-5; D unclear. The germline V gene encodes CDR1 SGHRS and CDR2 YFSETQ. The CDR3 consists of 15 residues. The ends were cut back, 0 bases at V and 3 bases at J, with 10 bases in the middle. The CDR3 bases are TGCGCCAGCAGCTTGGCCGGTGAGGACAATCAGCCCCAGCATTTT. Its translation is CASSLAGEDNQPQHF. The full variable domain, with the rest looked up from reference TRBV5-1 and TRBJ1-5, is KAGVTQTPRYLIKTRGQQVTLSCSPISGHRSVSWYQQTPGQGLQFLFEYFSETQRNKGNFPGRFSGRQFSNSRSEMNVSTLELGDSALYLCASSLAGEDNQPQHFGDGTRLSIL.

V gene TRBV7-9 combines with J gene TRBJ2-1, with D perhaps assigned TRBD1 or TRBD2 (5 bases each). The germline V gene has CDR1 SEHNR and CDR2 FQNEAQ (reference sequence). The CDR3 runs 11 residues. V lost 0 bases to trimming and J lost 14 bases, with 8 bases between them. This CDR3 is CASSLAGPEFF. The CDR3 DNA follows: TGTGCCAGCAGCTTAGCGGGACCAGAGTTCTTC.

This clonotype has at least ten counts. The CDR3 region is CASSPLGTASNYGYTF. The CDR3 nucleotides are TGTGCCAGCAGCCCGCTCGGGACGGCTTCTAACTATGGCTACACCTTC. V is TRBV14 and J is TRBJ1-2; tentatively, D is TRBD1 (5 bases). The CDR3 is made up of 16 amino acids. With 4 bases removed from V and 0 bases from J, the gap between germline ends came to 15 bases. The germline V gene encodes CDR1 SGHDN and CDR2 FVKESK.

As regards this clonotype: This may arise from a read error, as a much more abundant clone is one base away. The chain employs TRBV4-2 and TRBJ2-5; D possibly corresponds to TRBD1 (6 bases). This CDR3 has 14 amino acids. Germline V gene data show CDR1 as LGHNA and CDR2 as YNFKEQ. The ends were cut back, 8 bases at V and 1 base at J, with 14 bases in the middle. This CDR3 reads CASRPKDSQETQYF. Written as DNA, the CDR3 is TGTGCCAGCCGCCCGAAGGACAGCCAAGAGACCCAGTACTTC.

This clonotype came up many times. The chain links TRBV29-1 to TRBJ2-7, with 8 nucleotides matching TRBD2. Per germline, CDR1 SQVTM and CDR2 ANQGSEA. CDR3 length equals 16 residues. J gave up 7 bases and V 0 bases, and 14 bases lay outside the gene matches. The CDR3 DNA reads TGCAGCGTTGAAGATCCCGCTAGCGGGTCCTTGCGAGAGCAGTACTTC. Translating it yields CSVEDPASGSLREQYF.

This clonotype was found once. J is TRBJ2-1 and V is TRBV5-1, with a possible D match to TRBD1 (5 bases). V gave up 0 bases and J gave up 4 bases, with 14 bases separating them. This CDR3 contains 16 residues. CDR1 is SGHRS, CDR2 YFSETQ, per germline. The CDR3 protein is CASSLEGVRVYNEQFF. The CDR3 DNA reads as TGCGCCAGCAGCTTGGAAGGGGTTCGGGTTTACAATGAGCAGTTCTTC.